The 31 T cell receptor beta chains below were found in one sample sequenced in a study of T cells in Graves' hyperthyroidism and ophthalmopathy. Researchers amplified the TCR beta CDR3 regions from RNA transcripts. During a first-round RT-PCR of the TCR CDR3, the HTBI primer set was used. Via MiXCR, TCRdb re-called the multiplex PCR reads, giving one row per CDR3 protein. Counted here are a few hundred thousand distinct CDR3 sequences, approximately 14% occurring once; the ten biggest clones make up 28%. Sequenced material: blood. These receptors all come from a woman between 18 and 29 years old with Graves' hyperthyroidism that later progressed to Graves' ophthalmopathy.

This clonotype has a handful of counts. The chain combines TRBV9 with TRBJ2-5; 7 nucleotides agree with TRBD2. This CDR3 contains 15 residues. V shed 3 bases and J 5 bases; nucleotides not matched to a gene: 10. Germline assignment: CDR1 SGDLS and CDR2 YYNGEE. In DNA form, the CDR3 reads TGTGCCAGCAGCGCGAGCGGGACCTCTCAGGAGACCCAGTACTTC. Translating it yields CASSASGTSQETQYF.

The CDR3 sequence: CATSDLHGGSGYTDTQYF. CDR3 DNA: TGTGCCACCAGTGATTTACATGGAGGTAGCGGGTACACAGATACGCAGTATTTT. The chain couples TRBV24-1 to TRBJ2-3; 7 nucleotides align to TRBD2. The CDR3 sequence is 18 residues long. Germline trimming cut 1 base from V and 2 bases from J; bases unmatched to any gene: 11. Germline CDR1 KGHDR, CDR2 SFDVKD.

This clonotype was detected many times. The genes are TRBV7-9 and TRBJ1-5; a possible D gene is TRBD1 (6 bases). CDR3 length: 16 residues. V was pared by 5 bases and J by 4 bases, with 18 bases between. Germline CDR1 reads SEHNR; CDR2 reads FQNEAQ (reference sequence). CDR3 DNA sequence: TGTGCCAGCAGCCGCGCCGGAGGGGGTTTAAATCAGCCCCAGCATTTT. As protein: CASSRAGGGLNQPQHF.

On this clonotype: One end of the junction fails to match germline, which may point to a read error. The genes are TRBV15 and TRBJ2-4; the D gene is possibly TRBD1 (5 bases). This CDR3 is built from 16 residues. Germline CDR1 is LNHNV and CDR2 is YYDKDF (reference sequence). CDR3 DNA sequence: TGTACCACCAGCAGAGCAGGGAACCTAGCCAAAAACATTCAGTACTTC. Translated: CTTSRAGNLAKNIQYF.

This clonotype was recorded many times. The rearrangement uses TRBV4-1 and TRBJ2-2; possibly TRBD1 for D (5 bases). The germline V gene has CDR1 MGHRA and CDR2 YSYEKL. Trimming took off 2 bases at V and 3 bases at J, with 10 bases between the two ends. This CDR3 is 15 amino acids long. Written as DNA, the CDR3 is TGCGCCAGCAGCCAACAATCCAGGGACACCGGGGAGCTGTTTTTT. Its protein product is CASSQQSRDTGELFF.

Ten or more counts support this clonotype. The chain joins TRBV7-2 to TRBJ2-7; TRBD1 agrees at 7 bases. Losses at the gene ends were 3 bases for V and 0 bases for J; bases not matched to a gene: 11. This CDR3 comprises 17 residues. Germline CDR1 reads SGHTA; CDR2 reads FQGNSA. CDR3 DNA sequence: TGTGCCAGCAGCTTGAGGGAAGGACAGGTGCCCTCCTACGAGCAGTACTTC. Translated: CASSLREGQVPSYEQYF. The full variable domain, in which reference TRBV7-2 and TRBJ2-7 provide the parts outside the CDR3, is GAGVSQSPSNKVTEKGKDVELRCDPISGHTALYWYRQSLGQGLEFLIYFQGNSAPDKSGLPSDRFSAERTGGSVSTLTIQRTQQEDSAVYLCASSLREGQVPSYEQYFGPGTRLTVT.

Regarding this clonotype: This may stem from a read error, because a much larger clone lies one nucleotide away. The chain combines TRBV6-1 with TRBJ2-2, with TRBD2 identical over 10 bases. The J segment lost 1 base and the V segment lost 5 bases, leaving 4 bases of the junction unmatched. Germline lookup yields CDR1 MNHNS and CDR2 SASEGT. The CDR3 is made up of 16 amino acids. CDR3 DNA sequence: TGTGCCAGCAGTTGGGGACTAGCGAGGAACACCGGGGAGCTGTTTTTT. Protein sequence: CASSWGLARNTGELFF.

The chain links TRBV11-2 to TRBJ2-2, with D hard to call. Per germline, CDR1 SGHAT and CDR2 FQNNGV. This CDR3 contains 13 residues. The V gene lost 0 bases and the J gene lost 7 bases, with 6 bases spanning the gap. The CDR3: CASSLDFIGELFF. In DNA, the CDR3 is TGTGCCAGCAGCTTAGATTTTATCGGGGAGCTGTTTTTT.

This clonotype was seen just once. A read error may be the cause here, since a much bigger clone is one base away. This chain uses TRBV12-3 or TRBV12-4 with TRBJ1-1; 7 bases map to TRBD1. The CDR3 is 13 amino acids. The CDR3 loop is CASIMTGNTEASF. The DNA for the CDR3 is TGTGCCAGCATCATGACAGGGAACACTGAAGCTTCCTTT.

A note on this clonotype: A much larger clone sits a single nucleotide away, making a read error possible. The chain combines TRBV5-1 with TRBJ2-1; 14 nucleotides align to TRBD2. Per the germline V gene, CDR1 is SGHRS and CDR2 is YFSETQ. The J segment lost 3 bases and the V segment lost 4 bases, leaving 3 bases of the junction unmatched. The CDR3 has 16 amino acids. CDR3 nucleotides: TGCGCCAGCAGCGGGGGACTAGCGGGAGTCTACAATGAGCAGTTCTTC. Translating gives CASSGGLAGVYNEQFF.

On this clonotype: A much more abundant neighbour one base away suggests this may be a read error. V is TRBV7-2 and J is TRBJ2-7, with TRBD2 matching 7 bases. CDR3 length: 14 amino acids. CDR1 is SGHTA and CDR2 is FQGNSA in the germline V gene. The V and J ends lost 2 bases and 4 bases, in that order; junction bases with no gene match: 5. The CDR3: CASSLTPSGYEQYF. The CDR3 DNA follows: TGTGCCAGCAGCTTAACGCCTAGCGGTTACGAGCAGTACTTC.

This clonotype was detected ten times or more. A junction end diverges from the germline sequence, so it may reflect a read error. CDR3: CASREGPRGADTQYF. The CDR3 DNA follows: TGTGCCAGCAGAGAAGGTCCCAGAGGCGCAGATACGCAGTATTTT. The genes are TRBV6-1 and TRBJ2-3; no definite D call. Per the germline V gene, CDR1 is MNHNS and CDR2 is SASEGT. This CDR3 has 15 residues.

The J gene is TRBJ2-5, the V gene TRBV19, with TRBD1 matching 7 bases. V dropped 4 bases and J dropped 7; count of bases not matched to a gene: 12. The CDR3 covers 15 residues. Germline CDR1 reads LNHDA; CDR2 reads SQIVND (reference sequence). The CDR3 coding sequence is TGTGCCAGTAGTACTCAGGACTCCCCAGGGGGGACCCAGTACTTC. Translating it yields CASSTQDSPGGTQYF.

This clonotype showed up many times. The genes are TRBV27 and TRBJ2-1, with TRBD1 matching over 7 bases. The CDR3 has 13 residues. Germline CDR1 is MNHEY and CDR2 is SMNVEV (reference sequence). V dropped 5 bases and J dropped 4; count of bases not matched to a gene: 2. DNA of the CDR3: TGTGCCAGCAGTGTACAGGGGTACAATGAGCAGTTCTTC. It yields the protein CASSVQGYNEQFF.

Ten or more counts support this clonotype. This chain uses TRBV28 with TRBJ2-1; 7 bases agree with TRBD1. The V segment lost 2 bases and the J segment 4 bases; nucleotides outside the gene matches: 14. The germline V gene encodes CDR1 MDHEN and CDR2 SYDVKM. This CDR3 contains 18 residues. The CDR3 DNA reads TGTGCCAGCAGTTTAGTCCCCTTGGGGACAGCTCAATACAATGAGCAGTTCTTC. As protein: CASSLVPLGTAQYNEQFF.

This clonotype has at least ten counts. The rearrangement uses TRBV28 and TRBJ2-1; perhaps TRBD2 as D (6 bases). In germline, CDR1 is MDHEN, CDR2 SYDVKM. The CDR3 extends over 15 amino acids. Trimming pared 7 bases from V and 1 base from J, leaving 14 bases between. This chain's CDR3 is CASIGGVRSYNEQFF. The CDR3 nucleotides read TGTGCCAGCATCGGGGGAGTCCGGTCCTACAATGAGCAGTTCTTC.

In this sample, this clonotype turned up a few times. This chain joins TRBV5-1 and TRBJ2-2; D is uncertain. Trimming removed 5 bases from V and 4 bases from J, with 12 bases in between. There are 14 residues in the CDR3. Per the germline V gene, CDR1 is SGHRS and CDR2 is YFSETQ. CDR3 in DNA: TGCGCCAGCAGTGCAACGAGACCCACCGGGGAGCTGTTTTTT. Residues: CASSATRPTGELFF.

DNA for the CDR3: TGTGCCAGCAGCTTAGCGGCCCACGGTGCGCAGTACTTC. Translating gives CASSLAAHGAQYF. The J gene is TRBJ2-7, the V gene TRBV7-9; D call uncertain. Germline CDR1 reads SEHNR; CDR2 reads FQNEAQ (reference sequence). The CDR3 has 13 amino acids. V lost 0 bases and J 9 bases, leaving 12 bases between the germline ends.

Only a few counts were recorded for this clonotype. The chain links TRBV4-2 to TRBJ2-7; the D gene is possibly TRBD2 (6 bases). Germline assignment: CDR1 LGHNA and CDR2 YNFKEQ. Trimming removed 3 bases at V and 2 bases at J, with 17 bases between. The CDR3 is 16 amino acids. CDR3 sequence reads: CASSHSGGAEPYEQYF. Written as DNA, the CDR3 is TGTGCCAGCAGCCATTCCGGAGGGGCTGAGCCCTACGAGCAGTACTTC.

Only a few counts were recorded for this clonotype. This chain's CDR3 is CASSHPNRGLGYEQYF. The CDR3, as DNA: TGCGCCAGCAGCCATCCAAACAGGGGGCTCGGCTACGAGCAGTACTTC. This chain uses TRBV4-1 with TRBJ2-7; 9 positions match TRBD1. CDR1 and CDR2 from the germline V gene are MGHRA and YSYEKL. V shed 3 bases, J shed 3 bases, and the junction held 9 bases outside the gene matches. The CDR3 consists of 16 residues.

Ten or more counts support this clonotype. This chain links TRBV24-1 with TRBJ2-5; D is uncertain. V shed 2 bases and J shed 2 bases, with 14 bases lying between them. CDR1 is KGHDR, CDR2 SFDVKD, per germline. The CDR3 is 16 amino acids. CDR3 coding DNA: TGTGCCACCAGTGATTGGAGAGCCGGCCCTCAAGAGACCCAGTACTTC. Protein sequence: CATSDWRAGPQETQYF.

This clonotype occurred a few times. The rearrangement uses TRBV6-2 or TRBV6-3 and TRBJ1-5; the D gene is possibly TRBD1 (6 bases). CDR1 is MNHEY, CDR2 SVGEGT, per germline. The CDR3 has 17 amino acids. The V end lost 2 bases, the J end lost 0 bases, and 14 bases lay between the germline ends. The CDR3 sequence is CASSYPIGGYSNQPQHF. CDR3 nucleotides: TGTGCCAGCAGTTACCCCATAGGGGGATATAGCAATCAGCCCCAGCATTTT.

This clonotype appeared many times. J is TRBJ1-3 and V is TRBV2; D is uncertain. V lost 1 base and J lost 8, with 6 bases in between. This CDR3 has 12 amino acids. Germline V CDR1 and CDR2: SNHLY, FYNNEI. In nucleotides, the CDR3 is TGTGCCAGCAGTGAAGAGCACGACACCATATATTTT. It yields the protein CASSEEHDTIYF.

The sample holds many counts of this clonotype. The rearrangement links TRBV20-1 to TRBJ2-1; no definite D call. CDR1 and CDR2 (germline): DFQATT, SNEGSKA (reference sequence). The CDR3 totals 15 residues. Trimming shortened V by 0 bases and J by 3 bases, and 12 bases separated the two germline ends. The CDR3 spells CSARDPPQRYNEQFF. CDR3 DNA: TGCAGTGCTAGAGACCCCCCTCAACGCTACAATGAGCAGTTCTTC.

In its sample, this clonotype was seen a few times. The genes are TRBV20-1 and TRBJ2-7, with 8 bases that match TRBD1. There are 13 residues in the CDR3. Germline CDR1 reads DFQATT; CDR2 reads SNEGSKA (reference sequence). Trimming cost V 4 bases and J 7 bases; bases outside gene matches: 9. In DNA form, the CDR3 reads TGCAGTGCTAAATACAGGGGGGCCGGAGAGCAGTACTTC. It is translated as CSAKYRGAGEQYF.

This clonotype was seen repeatedly, ten times or more. The chain uses TRBV7-9 and TRBJ1-1; D is ambiguous. The CDR3 is 12 residues long. Trimming pared 4 bases from V and 7 bases from J, leaving 10 bases between. The germline V gene has CDR1 SEHNR and CDR2 FQNEAQ (reference sequence). In DNA, the CDR3 is TGTGCCAGCAGCTATACGGGCTTTGAAGCTTTCTTT. This gives the protein CASSYTGFEAFF.

The CDR3 nucleotides are TGTGCCAGCAGGGACAGATCAAATGAGCAGTTCTTC. Residues: CASRDRSNEQFF. The rearrangement links TRBV6-1 to TRBJ2-1, with a possible D match to TRBD1 (6 bases). The ends were cut back, 6 bases at V and 7 bases at J, with 10 bases in the middle. CDR3 length: 12 amino acids. From germline, CDR1 is MNHNS and CDR2 SASEGT.

This clonotype appeared many times. The CDR3 spells CSARALAGVVEQFF. The DNA for the CDR3 is TGCAGTGCTAGAGCATTAGCGGGAGTGGTTGAGCAGTTCTTC. This sequence joins TRBV20-1 and TRBJ2-1; TRBD2 matches at 9 bases. The germline V gene encodes CDR1 DFQATT and CDR2 SNEGSKA (reference sequence). J was trimmed by 9 bases and V by 1 base; bases with no gene match: 7. The CDR3 has 14 amino acids.

The CDR3 loop reads CASSIGPMGLPYEQYF. CDR3 bases: TGTGCCAGTAGTATAGGCCCCATGGGACTCCCGTACGAGCAGTACTTC. This sequence joins TRBV19 and TRBJ2-7; TRBD2 might be the D (6 bases). The CDR3 runs 16 residues. CDR1 is LNHDA, CDR2 SQIVND, per germline (reference sequence). V was clipped by 1 base and J by 4 bases, with 17 bases between them.

In its sample, this clonotype was seen many times. The rearrangement uses TRBV7-9 and TRBJ2-2; D is possibly TRBD2 (5 bases). Trimming took off 4 bases at V and 6 bases at J, with 24 bases between the two ends. The CDR3 loop spans 18 amino acids. The germline gives CDR1 SEHNR, CDR2 FQNEAQ (reference sequence). The CDR3 loop is CASSSSRTTRRYPGELFF. CDR3 DNA sequence: TGTGCCAGCAGCTCCTCTCGTACCACTAGACGCTACCCCGGGGAGCTGTTTTTT.

There are many counts of this clonotype. The CDR3 loop reads CASSSYSGGLALMKTQYF. The CDR3 DNA reads TGTGCCAGCAGCTCGTACTCCGGAGGACTAGCGCTGATGAAAACCCAGTACTTC. The chain uses TRBV11-2 and TRBJ2-5, with 9 bases lining up with TRBD2. Germline assignment: CDR1 SGHAT and CDR2 FQNNGV. Losses at the gene ends were 4 bases for V and 8 bases for J; bases not matched to a gene: 20. The CDR3 totals 18 residues.